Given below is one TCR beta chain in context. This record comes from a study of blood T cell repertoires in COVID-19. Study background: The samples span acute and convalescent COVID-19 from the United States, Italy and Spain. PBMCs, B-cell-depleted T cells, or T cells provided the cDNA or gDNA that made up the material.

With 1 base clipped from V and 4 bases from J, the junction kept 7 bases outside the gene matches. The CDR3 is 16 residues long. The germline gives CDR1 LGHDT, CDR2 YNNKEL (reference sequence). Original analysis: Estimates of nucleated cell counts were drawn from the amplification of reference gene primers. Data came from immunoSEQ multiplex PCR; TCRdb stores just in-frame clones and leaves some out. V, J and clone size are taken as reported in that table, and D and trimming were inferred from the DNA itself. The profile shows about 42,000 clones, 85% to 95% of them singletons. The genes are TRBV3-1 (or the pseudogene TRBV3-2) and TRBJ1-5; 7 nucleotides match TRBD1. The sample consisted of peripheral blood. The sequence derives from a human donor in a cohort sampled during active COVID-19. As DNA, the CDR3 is TGTGCCAGCAGCCAAGGGAGACAGGGTCGAAATCAGCCCCAGCATTTT. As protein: CASSQGRQGRNQPQHF.